The 2 T cell receptor beta chains below all came from one sample that was sequenced in a study of identical twins. TCRdb redid the calling of the 5' RACE reads with MiXCR, one entry per CDR3 protein. The table includes a few hundred thousand distinct CDR3 sequences, 7.5% to 10% detected once. The sample also formed part of further work on yellow fever vaccine responses in identical twins.

Specimen: PBMCs. The receptors here all came from a woman aged 18-29 years in good health.

This sequence joins TRBV7-3 and TRBJ2-7, with D hard to call. V was clipped by 2 bases and J by 3 bases, with 8 bases between them. CDR1 is SGHTA, CDR2 FQGTGA, per germline. The CDR3 contains 13 residues. CDR3 sequence (DNA): TGTGCCAGCAGCTTAGGGAATGGCTACGAGCAGTACTTC. Amino acid sequence: CASSLGNGYEQYF.

The chain combines TRBV3-1 with TRBJ2-1; 12 bases agree with TRBD1. Trimming removed 1 base from V and 4 bases from J; junction bases left unmatched: 5. This CDR3 has 17 amino acids. Per the germline V gene, CDR1 is LGHDT and CDR2 is YNNKEL (reference sequence). The DNA of the CDR3 is TGTGCCAGCAGCCAAGCCCCGGGACAGGGGGCTTACAATGAGCAGTTCTTC. Protein product: CASSQAPGQGAYNEQFF.